The 28 T cell receptor beta chains below all came from one sample that was sequenced in a study of blood T cell repertoires in COVID-19. Libraries were prepared by immunoSEQ multiplex PCR; TCRdb keeps only in-frame clonotypes and omits some of them. Here the sample spans approximately 17,000 clones, 70% to 90% being singletons. Sample: peripheral blood. The receptors were gathered from a human donor in a cohort sampled during active COVID-19.

This clone was found once. The CDR3, as DNA: TGTGCCAGCAGGGACAGGAACACCGGGGAGCTGTTTTTT. Translation gives CASRDRNTGELFF. The chain recombines TRBV27 with TRBJ2-2, with D possibly being TRBD1 (6 bases). The CDR3 spans 13 residues. The germline gives CDR1 MNHEY, CDR2 SMNVEV (reference sequence). V was pared by 6 bases and J by 1 base, with 6 bases between.

This clone was counted a single time. The CDR3 DNA reads TGTGCCAGCAGTGATGGGCGGGGGGGCTGGACAGATACGCAGTATTTT. This codes for CASSDGRGGWTDTQYF. This chain links TRBV2 with TRBJ2-3, with TRBD2 identical over 9 bases. Trimming at V came to 3 bases and at J to 3 bases, leaving 7 bases not matched to a gene. The CDR3 has 16 amino acids. Germline V gene lookup returns CDR1 SNHLY and CDR2 FYNNEI. Combining the CDR3 with reference TRBV2 and TRBJ2-3 gives the whole variable domain EPEVTQTPSHQVTQMGQEVILRCVPISNHLYFYWYRQILGQKVEFLVSFYNNEISEKSEIFDDQFSVERPDGSNFTLKIRSTKLEDSAMYFCASSDGRGGWTDTQYFGPGTRLTVL.

This chain links TRBV5-1 with TRBJ2-7, with TRBD2 as a possible D gene (7 bases). The CDR3 has 19 residues. V was pared by 4 bases and J by 3 bases, with 29 bases between. CDR1 SGHRS and CDR2 YFSETQ come from the germline V gene. CDR3 in amino acids: CASSLLSGGQKIQNYEQYF. In DNA, the CDR3 is TGCGCCAGCAGCCTCCTCTCGGGGGGACAAAAGATCCAAAACTACGAGCAGTACTTC.

V is TRBV10-1 and J is TRBJ2-2, with TRBD2 as a possible D gene (5 bases). The CDR3 has 13 residues. Trimming pared 4 bases from V and 4 bases from J, leaving 7 bases between. Germline CDR1 reads WNHNN; CDR2 reads SYGVQD (reference sequence). In DNA form, the CDR3 reads TGCGCCAGCAGTGTAGCGTTCACCGGGGAGCTGTTTTTT. The encoded protein is CASSVAFTGELFF.

V usage is TRBV20-1 and J usage is TRBJ2-3; 7 bases line up with TRBD2. With 3 bases clipped from V and 4 bases from J, the junction kept 4 bases outside the gene matches. The CDR3 totals 13 residues. Germline lookup yields CDR1 DFQATT and CDR2 SNEGSKA (reference sequence). The CDR3 bases are TGCAGTGCTAGTATTCTAGCGGCAGATACGCAGTATTTT. Protein: CSASILAADTQYF.

This chain links TRBV30 with TRBJ1-3; D possibly corresponds to TRBD1 (5 bases). From germline, CDR1 is GTSNPN and CDR2 SVGIG (reference sequence). The V end was cut by 1 base, the J end by 3 bases, with 10 bases between. The CDR3 runs 14 residues. As DNA, the CDR3 is TGTGCCTGGAGTGGGCAGGGCCTTGGAAACACCATATATTTT. Translation: CAWSGQGLGNTIYF.

The CDR3 DNA reads as TGTGCCAGCACCGCATGGGGGGGCACAGATACGCAGTATTTT. Amino acids: CASTAWGGTDTQYF. This sequence joins TRBV9 and TRBJ2-3, with D possibly matching TRBD2 (6 bases). Looked up from germline, CDR1 is SGDLS and CDR2 is YYNGEE. The CDR3 covers 14 residues. V lost 6 bases and J 1 base, leaving 12 bases between the germline ends.

The CDR3 is CASSPTSAETQYF. The DNA of the CDR3 is TGTGCCAGCAGTCCGACTAGCGCGGAGACCCAGTACTTC. J is TRBJ2-5 and V is TRBV6-2 or TRBV6-3; 8 bases line up with TRBD2. Germline assignment: CDR1 MNHEY and CDR2 SVGEGT. After removal of 5 bases from V and 5 bases from J, the junction contained 4 bases not matched to a gene. This CDR3 has 13 residues.

The chain combines TRBV5-6 with TRBJ2-5; 9 bases align to TRBD2. Germline assignment: CDR1 SGHDT and CDR2 YYEEEE. Germline trimming cut 0 bases from V and 2 bases from J; bases unmatched to any gene: 5. The CDR3 sequence is 16 residues long. CDR3 sequence reads: CASSLGLAALQETQYF. CDR3 DNA sequence: TGTGCCAGCAGCTTGGGACTAGCGGCCCTACAAGAGACCCAGTACTTC.

This chain connects TRBV4-2 to TRBJ1-2, with a possible D match to TRBD1 (5 bases). Germline CDR1 and CDR2: LGHNA and YNFKEQ. The CDR3 covers 13 residues. The germline V and J ends were trimmed by 4 bases and 2 bases, with 8 bases remaining between them. The CDR3 reads CASSRGMNYGYTF. The DNA for the CDR3 is TGTGCCAGCAGCCGGGGCATGAACTATGGCTACACCTTC.

V usage is TRBV9 and J usage is TRBJ2-5; 10 positions match TRBD2. The length of the CDR3 is 18 residues. V was clipped by 0 bases and J by 2 bases; unmatched bases: 10. Germline V CDR1 and CDR2: SGDLS, YYNGEE. CDR3 sequence reads: CASSVAVSGGSEQETQYF. For the CDR3, the DNA is TGTGCCAGCAGCGTAGCAGTTAGCGGGGGGTCGGAACAAGAGACCCAGTACTTC.

The V call is TRBV18, the J call TRBJ2-1, with TRBD2 matching 10 bases. This CDR3 is 15 amino acids long. Looked up from germline, CDR1 is KGHSH and CDR2 is LQKENI. V shed 4 bases and J 14 bases; nucleotides not matched to a gene: 14. In DNA, the CDR3 is TGTGCCAGCTCACTTTCTGACCGTGGGACTAGCGCGGAGTTCTTC. Translating it yields CASSLSDRGTSAEFF.

The V and J genes are TRBV2 and TRBJ2-3; 8 nucleotides line up with TRBD1. Germline V gene lookup returns CDR1 SNHLY and CDR2 FYNNEI. The CDR3 extends over 13 amino acids. The V and J ends lost 10 bases and 0 bases, in that order; junction bases with no gene match: 3. In nucleotides, the CDR3 is TGTGCCAACCGGGACAGGAGCACAGATACGCAGTATTTT. Its protein product is CANRDRSTDTQYF.

V is TRBV19 and J is TRBJ1-5; 10 nucleotides line up with TRBD1. CDR1 LNHDA and CDR2 SQIVND come from the germline V gene (reference sequence). There are 15 residues in the CDR3. With 10 bases clipped from V and 0 bases from J, the junction kept 6 bases outside the gene matches. Written as DNA, the CDR3 is TGTGCCACCCACGGGACAGGGGATAGCAATCAGCCCCAGCATTTT. Translating gives CATHGTGDSNQPQHF.

In its sample, this clone was seen once. The chain combines TRBV7-9 with TRBJ2-2; TRBD1 aligns across 7 bases. Trimming at V came to 7 bases and at J to 3 bases, leaving 8 bases not matched to a gene. The length of the CDR3 is 15 residues. In germline, CDR1 is SEHNR, CDR2 FQNEAQ (reference sequence). Here the CDR3 reads CASNDRTGDTGELFF. The CDR3 DNA reads TGTGCCAGCAATGACCGGACAGGCGACACCGGGGAGCTGTTTTTT.

The genes are TRBV11-3 and TRBJ2-2, with TRBD1 matching 9 bases. Germline assignment: CDR1 SGHNT and CDR2 YENEEA. CDR3 length: 19 amino acids. V lost 0 bases, J lost 5 bases, and 13 bases stayed unmatched. CDR3 nucleotide sequence: TGTGCCAGCAGCTTAGAGGTGCTTGGGGGACAGGGTCGTACCGGGGAGCTGTTTTTT. Encoded protein: CASSLEVLGGQGRTGELFF. Looking up the rest from reference TRBV11-3 and TRBJ2-2 gives the full variable domain: EAGVVQSPRYKIIEKKQPVAFWCNPISGHNTLYWYLQNLGQGPELLIRYENEEAVDDSQLPKDRFSAERLKGVDSTLKIQPAELGDSAVYLCASSLEVLGGQGRTGELFFGEGSRLTVL.

This clone is medium-sized. The rearrangement joins TRBV4-2 to TRBJ2-7, with D unresolved. V was cut by 2 bases and J by 5 bases, with 10 bases left in between. Germline V gene lookup returns CDR1 LGHNA and CDR2 YNFKEQ. The CDR3 length is 13 residues. In nucleotides, the CDR3 is TGTGCCAGCAGCCAAACGGGTAAGGACGAGCAGTACTTC. Translated: CASSQTGKDEQYF.

V gene TRBV4-2 combines with J gene TRBJ2-5; TRBD1 matches at 11 bases. The germline V gene encodes CDR1 LGHNA and CDR2 YNFKEQ. The CDR3 length is 15 residues. Losses at the gene ends were 1 base for V and 5 bases for J; bases not matched to a gene: 3. The CDR3, as DNA: TGTGCCAGCAGCCAAGGGACAGGGGGCGGGGAGACCCAGTACTTC. This codes for CASSQGTGGGETQYF.

The rearrangement uses TRBV7-2 and TRBJ1-6; perhaps TRBD1 as D (6 bases). Between the trimmed V and J ends, which lost 1 base and 10 bases, there was a span of 17 bases. The germline gives CDR1 SGHTA, CDR2 FQGNSA. CDR3 size: 16 residues. CDR3 coding DNA: TGTGCCAGCAGCTTAGGTGGCAGGGGAGTGGGGTCACCCCTCCACTTT. It yields the protein CASSLGGRGVGSPLHF.

In its sample, this clone was seen a few times. The chain is built from TRBV19 and TRBJ2-2, with TRBD1 matching over 8 bases. Losses at the gene ends were 5 bases for V and 6 bases for J; bases not matched to a gene: 8. This CDR3 contains 15 residues. Looked up from germline, CDR1 is LNHDA and CDR2 is SQIVND (reference sequence). CDR3 amino acids: CASSSQGAGSGELFF. For the CDR3, the DNA is TGTGCCAGTAGTTCCCAGGGGGCGGGTTCCGGGGAGCTGTTTTTT. Together with reference TRBV19 and TRBJ2-2, the CDR3 gives the full variable domain: DGGITQSPKYLFRKEGQNVTLSCEQNLNHDAMYWYRQDPGQGLRLIYYSQIVNDFQKGDIAEGYSVSREKKESFPLTVTSAQKNPTAFYLCASSSQGAGSGELFFGEGSRLTVL.

The chain is built from TRBV27 and TRBJ1-2; D unresolved. This CDR3 has 11 residues. Germline CDR1 is MNHEY and CDR2 is SMNVEV (reference sequence). DNA of the CDR3: TGTGCTGTCCTGGGCGTGGCTGGCTACACCTTC. This translates into CAVLGVAGYTF.

The chain is built from TRBV19 and TRBJ2-1; the match to TRBD2 covers 8 bases. V lost 4 bases and J lost 6; bases outside the gene matches: 2. This CDR3 spans 13 amino acids. Germline V gene lookup returns CDR1 LNHDA and CDR2 SQIVND (reference sequence). CDR3: CASSTLAGNEQFF. CDR3 DNA sequence: TGTGCCAGTAGTACCCTAGCGGGCAATGAGCAGTTCTTC.

This sequence joins TRBV3-1 (or the pseudogene TRBV3-2) and TRBJ2-1; 10 bases map to TRBD2. J gave up 4 bases and V 4 bases, and 4 bases lay outside the gene matches. The CDR3 totals 15 residues. Germline CDR1 and CDR2: LGHDT and YNNKEL (reference sequence). The CDR3 here is CASSPSSGGYNEQFF. The CDR3 DNA follows: TGTGCCAGCAGCCCTTCTAGCGGGGGTTACAATGAGCAGTTCTTC.

CDR3 sequence reads: CASSPPSGGGVNEQFF. CDR3 bases: TGTGCCAGCTCACCACCCAGCGGGGGGGGTGTCAATGAGCAGTTCTTC. V gene TRBV18 combines with J gene TRBJ2-1; 10 nucleotides match TRBD2. Germline values: CDR1 KGHSH, CDR2 LQKENI. The CDR3 runs to 16 residues. Losses at the gene ends were 0 bases for V and 6 bases for J; bases not matched to a gene: 5.

The chain uses TRBV5-5 and TRBJ2-5, with TRBD1 as a possible D gene (5 bases). CDR1 is SGHKS, CDR2 YYEKEE, per germline (reference sequence). This CDR3 comprises 13 residues. The ends were cut back, 0 bases at V and 4 bases at J, with 7 bases in the middle. CDR3 DNA sequence: TGTGCCAGCAGCTTGGTTAGGGGAGAGACCCAGTACTTC. This translates into CASSLVRGETQYF.

The V call is TRBV7-6, the J call TRBJ2-2; 11 bases align to TRBD2. The CDR3 consists of 18 residues. Trimming took 1 base from V and 2 from J; bases not matched to a gene: 6. From germline, CDR1 is SGHVS and CDR2 FNYEAQ. CDR3 residues: CASSLEASGGPNTGELFF. The CDR3 DNA sequence: TGTGCCAGCAGCTTAGAGGCTAGCGGGGGGCCAAACACCGGGGAGCTGTTTTTT.

The chain joins TRBV27 to TRBJ2-7; TRBD1 matches 8 bases. The length of the CDR3 is 14 residues. Per the germline V gene, CDR1 is MNHEY and CDR2 is SMNVEV (reference sequence). Trimming removed 5 bases from V and 2 bases from J; junction bases left unmatched: 5. CDR3 coding DNA: TGTGCCAGCAGTCCGATCAGGGGGCCCTACGAGCAGTACTTC. Residues: CASSPIRGPYEQYF.

This clone occurred once. The J gene is TRBJ1-1, the V gene TRBV7-9, with D possibly TRBD1 on 5 matching bases. Trimming shortened V by 3 bases and J by 5 bases, and 13 bases separated the two germline ends. The CDR3 has 14 amino acids. CDR1 and CDR2 (germline): SEHNR, FQNEAQ (reference sequence). CDR3 DNA sequence: TGTGCCAGCAGCTTGGAGATCGGGGGGACTGAAGCTTTCTTT. Protein: CASSLEIGGTEAFF.